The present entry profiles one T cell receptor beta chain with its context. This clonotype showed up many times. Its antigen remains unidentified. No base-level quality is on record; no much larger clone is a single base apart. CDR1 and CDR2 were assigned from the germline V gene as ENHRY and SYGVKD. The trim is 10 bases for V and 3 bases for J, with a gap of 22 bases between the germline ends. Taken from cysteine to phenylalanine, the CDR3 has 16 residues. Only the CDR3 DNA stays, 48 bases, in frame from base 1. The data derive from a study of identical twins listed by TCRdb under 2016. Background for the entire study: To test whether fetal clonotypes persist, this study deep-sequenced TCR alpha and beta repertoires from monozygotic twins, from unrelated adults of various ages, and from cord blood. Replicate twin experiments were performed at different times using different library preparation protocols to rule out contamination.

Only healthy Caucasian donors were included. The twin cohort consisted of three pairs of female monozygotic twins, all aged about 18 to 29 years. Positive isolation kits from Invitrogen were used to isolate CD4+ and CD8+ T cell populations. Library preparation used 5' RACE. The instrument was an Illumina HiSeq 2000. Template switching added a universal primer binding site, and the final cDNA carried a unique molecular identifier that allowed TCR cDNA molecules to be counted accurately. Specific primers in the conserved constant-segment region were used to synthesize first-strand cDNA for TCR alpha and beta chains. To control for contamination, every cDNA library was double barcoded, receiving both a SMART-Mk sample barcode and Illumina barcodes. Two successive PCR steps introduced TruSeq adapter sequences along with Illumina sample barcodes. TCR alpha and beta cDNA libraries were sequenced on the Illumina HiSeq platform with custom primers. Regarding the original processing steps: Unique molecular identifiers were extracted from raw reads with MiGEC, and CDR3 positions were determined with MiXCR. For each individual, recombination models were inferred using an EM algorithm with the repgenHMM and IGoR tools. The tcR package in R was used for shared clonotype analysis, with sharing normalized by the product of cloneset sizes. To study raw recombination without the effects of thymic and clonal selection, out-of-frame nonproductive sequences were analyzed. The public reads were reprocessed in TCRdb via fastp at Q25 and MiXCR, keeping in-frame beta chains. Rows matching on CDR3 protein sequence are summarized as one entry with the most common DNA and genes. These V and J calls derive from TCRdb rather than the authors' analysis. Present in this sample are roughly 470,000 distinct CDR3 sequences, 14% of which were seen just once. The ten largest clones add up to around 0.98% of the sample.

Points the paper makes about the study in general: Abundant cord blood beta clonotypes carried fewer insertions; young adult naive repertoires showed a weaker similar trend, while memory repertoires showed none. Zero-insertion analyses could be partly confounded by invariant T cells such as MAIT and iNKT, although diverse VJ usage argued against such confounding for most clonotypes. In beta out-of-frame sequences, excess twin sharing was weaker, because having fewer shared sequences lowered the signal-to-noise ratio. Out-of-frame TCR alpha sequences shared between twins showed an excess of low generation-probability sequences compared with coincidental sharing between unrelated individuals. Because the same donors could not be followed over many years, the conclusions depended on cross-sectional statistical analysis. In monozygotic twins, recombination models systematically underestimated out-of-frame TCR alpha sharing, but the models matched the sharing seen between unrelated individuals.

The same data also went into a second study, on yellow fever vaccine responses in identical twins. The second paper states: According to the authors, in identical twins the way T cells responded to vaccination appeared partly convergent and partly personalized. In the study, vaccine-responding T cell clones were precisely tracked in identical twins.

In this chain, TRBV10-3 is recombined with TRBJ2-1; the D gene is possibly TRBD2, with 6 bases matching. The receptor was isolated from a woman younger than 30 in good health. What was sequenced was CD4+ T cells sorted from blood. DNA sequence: TGTGCCAGCCGGATATCGACCCCGGGGGACTACAATGAGCAGTTCTTC. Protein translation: CASRISTPGDYNEQFF.